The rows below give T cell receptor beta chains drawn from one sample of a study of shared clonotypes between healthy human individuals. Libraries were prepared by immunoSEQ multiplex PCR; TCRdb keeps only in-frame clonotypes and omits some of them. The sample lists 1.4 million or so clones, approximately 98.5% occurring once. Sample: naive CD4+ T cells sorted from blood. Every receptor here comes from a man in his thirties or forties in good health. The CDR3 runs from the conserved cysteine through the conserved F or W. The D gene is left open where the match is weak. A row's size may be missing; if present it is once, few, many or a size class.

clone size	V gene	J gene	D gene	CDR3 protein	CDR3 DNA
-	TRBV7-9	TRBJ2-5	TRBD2	CASSLLAEETQYF	TGTGCCAGCAGCCTGCTAGCGGAAGAGACCCAGTACTTC
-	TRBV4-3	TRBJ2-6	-	CASSPSRGAGANVLTF	TGCGCCAGCAGCCCATCCCGGGGTGCTGGGGCCAACGTCCTGACTTTC
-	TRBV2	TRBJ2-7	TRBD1	CASSYRGSHEQYF	TGTGCCAGCAGCTACAGGGGTTCCCACGAGCAGTACTTC
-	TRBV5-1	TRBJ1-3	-	CASSPVGLSSSGNTIYF	TGCGCCAGCAGCCCGGTCGGACTTTCGAGCTCTGGAAACACCATATATTTT
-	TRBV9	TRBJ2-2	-	CASSVADTNTGELFF	TGTGCCAGCAGCGTAGCGGACACTAACACCGGGGAGCTGTTTTTT
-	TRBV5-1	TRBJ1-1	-	CASSSSGNTEAFF	TGCGCCAGCAGCTCCTCGGGGAACACTGAAGCTTTCTTT
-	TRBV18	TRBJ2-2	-	CASSPRGPSGELFF	TGTGCCAGCTCACCGCGGGGGCCCAGCGGGGAGCTGTTTTTT
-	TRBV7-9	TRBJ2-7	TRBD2	CASRELAGGSYEQYF	TGTGCCAGCAGGGAACTAGCGGGAGGATCCTACGAGCAGTACTTC
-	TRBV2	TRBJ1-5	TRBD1	CASSESGGGNQPQHF	TGTGCCAGCAGTGAATCAGGGGGTGGCAATCAGCCCCAGCATTTT
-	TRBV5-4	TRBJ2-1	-	CASSPRTNEQFF	TGTGCCAGCAGCCCCCGGACTAATGAGCAGTTCTTC
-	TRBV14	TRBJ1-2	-	CASSRVRQGESYTF	TGTGCCAGCAGCCGAGTCAGGCAGGGAGAGAGCTACACCTTC
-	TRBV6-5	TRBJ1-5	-	CASSYRAGNQPQHF	TGTGCCAGCAGTTATAGGGCAGGCAATCAGCCCCAGCATTTT
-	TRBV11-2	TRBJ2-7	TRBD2	CASSLEGGAYEQYF	TGTGCCAGCAGCTTAGAGGGGGGGGCCTACGAGCAGTACTTC
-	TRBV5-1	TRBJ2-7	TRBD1	CASSLGTGDSYEQYF	TGCGCCAGCAGCTTGGGGACAGGCGATTCCTACGAGCAGTACTTC
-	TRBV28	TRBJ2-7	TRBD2	CASSSRPTLSGATYEQYF	TGTGCCAGCAGTTCCCGCCCCACCTTGAGCGGGGCGACCTACGAGCAGTACTTC
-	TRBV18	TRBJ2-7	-	CASSREGGNEQYF	TGTGCCAGCTCACGCGAAGGGGGTAATGAGCAGTACTTC
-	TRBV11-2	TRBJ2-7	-	CASSLEHYYSYEQYF	TGTGCCAGCAGCTTAGAACACTATTACTCCTACGAGCAGTACTTC
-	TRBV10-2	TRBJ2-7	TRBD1	CASSGTGGSSYEQYF	TGCGCCAGCAGTGGGACAGGGGGGAGCTCCTACGAGCAGTACTTC
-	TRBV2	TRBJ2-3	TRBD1	CAIWKDRDSTDTQYF	TGTGCCATCTGGAAGGACAGGGATAGCACAGATACGCAGTATTTT
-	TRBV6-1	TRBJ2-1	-	CASSDYERAVASEQFF	TGTGCCAGCAGTGATTACGAGCGGGCGGTTGCTTCTGAGCAGTTCTTC
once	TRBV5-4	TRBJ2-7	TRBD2	CASRPGLAVYEQYF	TGTGCCAGCAGGCCGGGACTAGCGGTATACGAGCAGTACTTC
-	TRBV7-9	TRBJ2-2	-	CASSLMRGSGELFF	TGTGCCAGCAGCTTAATGAGAGGGTCCGGGGAGCTGTTTTTT
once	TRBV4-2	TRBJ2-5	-	CASSQEVGGYSGIYQETQYF	TGTGCCAGCAGCCAAGAGGTTGGGGGCTATAGCGGAATATACCAAGAGACCCAGTACTTC
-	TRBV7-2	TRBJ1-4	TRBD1	CASSPGQGREKLFF	TGTGCCAGCAGCCCCGGACAGGGACGCGAAAAACTGTTTTTT
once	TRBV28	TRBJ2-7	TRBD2	CASSARLAGGFYEQYF	TGTGCCAGCAGTGCAAGACTAGCGGGAGGATTCTACGAGCAGTACTTC
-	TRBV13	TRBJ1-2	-	CASSPSDRSPNYGYTF	TGTGCCAGCAGCCCATCTGACAGATCCCCTAACTATGGCTACACCTTC
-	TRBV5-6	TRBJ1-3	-	CASSLGTGGNTIYF	TGTGCCAGCAGCTTGGGGACTGGAGGAAACACCATATATTTT
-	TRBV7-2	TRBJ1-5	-	CASSLKVRQPQHF	TGTGCCAGCAGCTTAAAAGTCCGTCAGCCCCAGCATTTT
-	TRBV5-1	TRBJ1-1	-	CASSLGLVTNTEAFF	TGCGCCAGCAGCTTGGGTTTAGTTACGAACACTGAAGCTTTCTTT
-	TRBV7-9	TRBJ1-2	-	CASSLRELGQNGYTF	TGTGCCAGCAGCTTAAGAGAGTTAGGACAGAACGGCTACACCTTC
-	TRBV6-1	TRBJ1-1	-	CASRTKRNTEAFF	TGTGCCAGCCGTACGAAGCGGAACACTGAAGCTTTCTTT
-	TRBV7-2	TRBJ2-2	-	CASSLGHGGELFF	TGTGCCAGCAGCTTGGGTCATGGTGGGGAGCTGTTTTTT
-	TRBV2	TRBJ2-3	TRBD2	CAVSSGRFSDTQYF	TGTGCCGTCTCTAGCGGGAGGTTTTCAGATACGCAGTATTTT
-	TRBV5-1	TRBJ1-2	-	CASSLVPGPYTF	TGCGCCAGCAGCTTGGTTCCGGGGCCCTACACCTTC
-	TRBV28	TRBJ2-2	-	CASSLHTGRNTGELFF	TGTGCCAGCAGTCTACACACCGGCCGGAACACCGGGGAGCTGTTTTTT
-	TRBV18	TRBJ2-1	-	CASSPESGEQFF	TGTGCCAGCTCACCAGAAAGCGGAGAGCAGTTCTTC
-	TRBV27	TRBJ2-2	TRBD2	CASLGLAGAPQHGELFF	TGTGCCAGCCTCGGGCTAGCGGGAGCCCCTCAACACGGGGAGCTGTTTTTT
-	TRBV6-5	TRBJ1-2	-	CASSYQDRNGYTF	TGTGCCAGCAGTTACCAGGACAGAAATGGCTACACCTTC
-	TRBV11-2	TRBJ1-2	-	CASSLVRDKSYGYTF	TGTGCCAGCAGCTTAGTCCGGGACAAATCTTATGGCTACACCTTC
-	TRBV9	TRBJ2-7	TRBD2	CASSVGLAGGVYEQYF	TGTGCCAGCAGCGTGGGACTAGCGGGAGGAGTCTACGAGCAGTACTTC
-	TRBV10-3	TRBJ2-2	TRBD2	CAISQRASGDTGELFF	TGTGCCATCAGTCAGCGTGCTAGCGGGGACACCGGGGAGCTGTTTTTT
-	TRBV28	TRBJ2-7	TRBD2	CASSSGLAGGYEQYF	TGTGCCAGCAGTTCGGGACTAGCGGGAGGCTACGAGCAGTACTTC
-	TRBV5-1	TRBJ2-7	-	CASSFEVGDGRYEQYF	TGCGCCAGCAGCTTCGAAGTCGGGGATGGTAGGTACGAGCAGTACTTC
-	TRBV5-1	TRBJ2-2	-	CASSLASVNTGELFF	TGCGCCAGCAGCTTGGCCTCGGTGAACACCGGGGAGCTGTTTTTT
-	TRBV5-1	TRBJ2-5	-	CASSLSGRAETQYF	TGCGCCAGCAGCTTGTCTGGCAGGGCTGAGACCCAGTACTTC
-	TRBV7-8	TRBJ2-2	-	CASSVRMGGPGELFF	TGTGCCAGCAGCGTCCGTATGGGAGGCCCCGGGGAGCTGTTTTTT
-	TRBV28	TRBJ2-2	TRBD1	CASGLLPGQGYAGELFF	TGTGCCAGCGGCCTACTTCCGGGACAGGGTTACGCCGGGGAGCTGTTTTTT
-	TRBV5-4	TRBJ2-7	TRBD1	CASSQGTDYEQYF	TGTGCCAGCAGCCAAGGGACAGACTACGAGCAGTACTTC
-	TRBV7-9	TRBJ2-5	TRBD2	CASSSGKHDRQETQYF	TGTGCCAGCAGCAGCGGGAAACACGACCGCCAAGAGACCCAGTACTTC
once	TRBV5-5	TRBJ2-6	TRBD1	CASSSPGTGGSGANVLTF	TGTGCCAGCAGCTCACCCGGGACAGGGGGATCAGGGGCCAACGTCCTGACTTTC
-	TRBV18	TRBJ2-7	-	CASSPPGDPYEQYF	TGTGCCAGCTCACCACCGGGGGACCCCTACGAGCAGTACTTC
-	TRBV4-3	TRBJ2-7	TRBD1	CASSRTGLSYEQYF	TGCGCCAGCAGTCGGACAGGCCTTTCCTACGAGCAGTACTTC
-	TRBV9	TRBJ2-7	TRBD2	CASSVVFSSGRRAEQYF	TGTGCCAGCAGCGTGGTCTTTTCTAGCGGCCGTCGCGCCGAGCAGTACTTC
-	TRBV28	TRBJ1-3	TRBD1	CASSFWTGGNTIYF	TGTGCCAGCAGTTTTTGGACAGGGGGGAACACCATATATTTT
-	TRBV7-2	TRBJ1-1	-	CASSLNPYTEAFF	TGTGCCAGCAGCTTAAATCCCTACACTGAAGCTTTCTTT
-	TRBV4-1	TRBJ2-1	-	CASSAVPDEQFF	TGCGCCAGCAGCGCCGTTCCAGATGAGCAGTTCTTC
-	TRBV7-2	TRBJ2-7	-	CASSPDRDVYEQYF	TGTGCCAGCAGCCCGGATAGGGATGTCTACGAGCAGTACTTC